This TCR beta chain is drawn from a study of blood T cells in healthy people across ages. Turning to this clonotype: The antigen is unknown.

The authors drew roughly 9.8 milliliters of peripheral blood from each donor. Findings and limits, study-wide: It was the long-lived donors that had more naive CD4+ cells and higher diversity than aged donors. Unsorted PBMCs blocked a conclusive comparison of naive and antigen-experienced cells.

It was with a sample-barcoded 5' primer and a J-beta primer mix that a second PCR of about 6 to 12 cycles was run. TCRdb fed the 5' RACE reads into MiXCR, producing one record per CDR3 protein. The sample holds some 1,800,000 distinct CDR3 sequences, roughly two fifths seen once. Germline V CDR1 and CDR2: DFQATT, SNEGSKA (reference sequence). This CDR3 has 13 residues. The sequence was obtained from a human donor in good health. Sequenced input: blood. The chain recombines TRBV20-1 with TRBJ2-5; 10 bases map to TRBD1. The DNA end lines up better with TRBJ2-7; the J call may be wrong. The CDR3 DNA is TGCAGTGCTAGTAGCGGGACAGGGGACGAGCAGTACTTC. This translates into CSASSGTGDEQYF.